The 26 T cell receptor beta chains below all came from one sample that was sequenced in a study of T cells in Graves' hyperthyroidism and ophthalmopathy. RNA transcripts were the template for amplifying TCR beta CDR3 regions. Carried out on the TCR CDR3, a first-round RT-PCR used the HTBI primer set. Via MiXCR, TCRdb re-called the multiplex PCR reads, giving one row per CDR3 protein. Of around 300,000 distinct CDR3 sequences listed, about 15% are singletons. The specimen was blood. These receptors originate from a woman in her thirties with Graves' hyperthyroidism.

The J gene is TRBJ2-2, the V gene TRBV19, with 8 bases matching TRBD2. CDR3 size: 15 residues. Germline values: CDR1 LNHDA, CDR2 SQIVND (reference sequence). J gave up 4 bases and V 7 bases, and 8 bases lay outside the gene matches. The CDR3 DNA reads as TGTGCCAGTAACCCCGGGACTAGATCCACCGGGGAGCTGTTTTTT. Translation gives CASNPGTRSTGELFF. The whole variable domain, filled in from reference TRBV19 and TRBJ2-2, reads DGGITQSPKYLFRKEGQNVTLSCEQNLNHDAMYWYRQDPGQGLRLIYYSQIVNDFQKGDIAEGYSVSREKKESFPLTVTSAQKNPTAFYLCASNPGTRSTGELFFGEGSRLTVL.

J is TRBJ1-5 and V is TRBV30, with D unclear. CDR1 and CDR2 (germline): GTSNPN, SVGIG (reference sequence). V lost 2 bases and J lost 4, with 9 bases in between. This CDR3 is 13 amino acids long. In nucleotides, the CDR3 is TGTGCCTGGAGTATGGGCAGGAATCAGCCCCAGCATTTT. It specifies CAWSMGRNQPQHF. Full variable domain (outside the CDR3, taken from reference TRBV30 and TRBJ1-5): SQTIHQWPATLVQPVGSPLSLECTVEGTSNPNLYWYRQAAGRGLQLLFYSVGIGQISSEVPQNLSASRPQDRQFILSSKKLLLSDSGFYLCAWSMGRNQPQHFGDGTRLSIL.

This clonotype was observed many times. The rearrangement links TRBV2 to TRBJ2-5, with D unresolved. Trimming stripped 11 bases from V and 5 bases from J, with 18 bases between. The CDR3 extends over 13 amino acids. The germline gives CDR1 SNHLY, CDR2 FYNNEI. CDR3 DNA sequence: TGTGCCGGCCGGGCCCCCCTGGAGGAGACCCAGTACTTC. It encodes CAGRAPLEETQYF.

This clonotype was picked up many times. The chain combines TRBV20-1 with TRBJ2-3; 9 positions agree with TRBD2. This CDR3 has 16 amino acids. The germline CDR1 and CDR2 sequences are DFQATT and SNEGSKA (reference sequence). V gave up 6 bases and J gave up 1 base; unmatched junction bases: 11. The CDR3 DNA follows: TGCAGTGCAATACACGCCGGACTAGCGCGCACAGATACGCAGTATTTT. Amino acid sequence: CSAIHAGLARTDTQYF.

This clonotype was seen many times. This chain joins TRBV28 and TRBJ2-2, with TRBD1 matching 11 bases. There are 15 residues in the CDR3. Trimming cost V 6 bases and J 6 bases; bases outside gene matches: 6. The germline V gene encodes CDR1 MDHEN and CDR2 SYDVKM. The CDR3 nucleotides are TGTGCCAGCAGAGGGGGACAGGGGGAGTCCGGGGAGCTGTTTTTT. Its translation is CASRGGQGESGELFF.

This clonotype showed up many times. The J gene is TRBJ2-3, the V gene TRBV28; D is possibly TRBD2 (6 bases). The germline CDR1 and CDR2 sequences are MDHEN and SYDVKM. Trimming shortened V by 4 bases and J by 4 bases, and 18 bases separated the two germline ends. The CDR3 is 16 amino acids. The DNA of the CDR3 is TGTGCCAGCAGTTCCCTTCGGGGGAGGTTTTCAGATACGCAGTATTTT. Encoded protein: CASSSLRGRFSDTQYF.

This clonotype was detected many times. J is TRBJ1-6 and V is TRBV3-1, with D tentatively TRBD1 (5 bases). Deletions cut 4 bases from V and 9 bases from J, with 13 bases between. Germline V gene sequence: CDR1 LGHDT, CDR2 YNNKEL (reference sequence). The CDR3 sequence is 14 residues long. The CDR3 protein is CASSLLREGSPLHF. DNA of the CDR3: TGTGCCAGCAGCCTACTCAGGGAGGGTTCACCCCTCCACTTT.

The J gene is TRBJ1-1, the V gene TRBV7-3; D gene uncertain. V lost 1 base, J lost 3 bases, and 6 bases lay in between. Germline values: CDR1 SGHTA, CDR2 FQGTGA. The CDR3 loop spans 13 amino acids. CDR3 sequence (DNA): TGTGCCAGCAGCTTAAGATGGGACACTGAAGCTTTCTTT. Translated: CASSLRWDTEAFF.

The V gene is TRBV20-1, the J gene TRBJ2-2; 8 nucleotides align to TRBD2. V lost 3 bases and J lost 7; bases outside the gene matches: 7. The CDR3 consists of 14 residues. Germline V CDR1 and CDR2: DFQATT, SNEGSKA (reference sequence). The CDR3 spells CSARGREGYGELFF. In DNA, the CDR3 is TGCAGTGCTAGGGGCCGGGAGGGTTACGGGGAGCTGTTTTTT.

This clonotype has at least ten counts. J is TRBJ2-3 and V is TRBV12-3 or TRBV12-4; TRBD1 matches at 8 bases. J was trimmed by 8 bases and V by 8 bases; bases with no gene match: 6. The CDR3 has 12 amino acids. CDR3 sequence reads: CASRFGQGTQYF. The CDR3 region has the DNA TGTGCCAGCCGATTTGGACAGGGTACGCAGTATTTT.

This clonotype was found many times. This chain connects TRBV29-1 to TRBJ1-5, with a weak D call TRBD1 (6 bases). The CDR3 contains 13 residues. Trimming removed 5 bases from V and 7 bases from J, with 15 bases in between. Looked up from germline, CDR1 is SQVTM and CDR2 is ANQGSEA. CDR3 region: CSVKQGLNQPQHF. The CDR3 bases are TGCAGCGTTAAACAGGGTCTCAACCAGCCCCAGCATTTT.

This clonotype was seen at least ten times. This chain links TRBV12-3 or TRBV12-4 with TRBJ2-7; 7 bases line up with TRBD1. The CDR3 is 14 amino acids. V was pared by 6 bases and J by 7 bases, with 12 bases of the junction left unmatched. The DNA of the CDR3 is TGTGCCAGCAGGACGGTAGGGGGCCAGGGGGAGCAGTACTTC. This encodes CASRTVGGQGEQYF.

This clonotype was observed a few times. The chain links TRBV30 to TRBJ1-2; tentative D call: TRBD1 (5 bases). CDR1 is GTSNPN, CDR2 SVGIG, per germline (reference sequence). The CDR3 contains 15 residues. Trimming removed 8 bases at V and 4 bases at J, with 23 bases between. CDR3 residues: CAPRGRGNRSYGYTF. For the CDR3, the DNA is TGTGCCCCGAGGGGACGGGGAAACAGGAGCTATGGCTACACCTTC.

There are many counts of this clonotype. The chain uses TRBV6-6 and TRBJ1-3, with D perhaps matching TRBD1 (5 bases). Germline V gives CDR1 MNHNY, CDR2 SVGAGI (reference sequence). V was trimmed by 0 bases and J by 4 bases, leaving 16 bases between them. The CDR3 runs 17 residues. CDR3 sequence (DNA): TGTGCCAGCAGTTACTCACCCGGGGACTTTGCCGGAAACACCATATATTTT. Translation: CASSYSPGDFAGNTIYF.

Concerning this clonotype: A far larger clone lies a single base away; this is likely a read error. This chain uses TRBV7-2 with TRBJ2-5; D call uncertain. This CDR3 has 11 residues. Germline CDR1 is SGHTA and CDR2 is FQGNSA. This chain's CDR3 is CATSLSETQYF. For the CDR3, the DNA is TGTGCCACCAGCCTTAGTGAGACCCAGTACTTC. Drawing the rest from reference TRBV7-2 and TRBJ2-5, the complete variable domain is GAGVSQSPSNKVTEKGKDVELRCDPISGHTALYWYRQSLGQGLEFLIYFQGNSAPDKSGLPSDRFSAERTGGSVSTLTIQRTQQEDSAVYLCATSLSETQYFGPGTRLLVL.

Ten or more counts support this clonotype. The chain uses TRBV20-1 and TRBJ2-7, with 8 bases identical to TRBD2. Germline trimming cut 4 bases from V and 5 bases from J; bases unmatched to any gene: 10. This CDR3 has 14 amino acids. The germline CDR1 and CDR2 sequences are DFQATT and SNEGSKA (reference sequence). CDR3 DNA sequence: TGCAGTGCTATAGTCAGCGGGAGAAGGAACGAGCAGTACTTC. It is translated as CSAIVSGRRNEQYF.

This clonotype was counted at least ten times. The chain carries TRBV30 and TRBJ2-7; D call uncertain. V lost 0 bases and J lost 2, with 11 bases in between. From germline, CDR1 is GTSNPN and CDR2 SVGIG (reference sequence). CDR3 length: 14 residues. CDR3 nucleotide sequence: TGTGCCTGGAGTGTAGGCGGCAGCGCCTACGAGCAGTACTTC. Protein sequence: CAWSVGGSAYEQYF. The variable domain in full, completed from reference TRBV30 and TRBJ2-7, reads SQTIHQWPATLVQPVGSPLSLECTVEGTSNPNLYWYRQAAGRGLQLLFYSVGIGQISSEVPQNLSASRPQDRQFILSSKKLLLSDSGFYLCAWSVGGSAYEQYFGPGTRLTVT.

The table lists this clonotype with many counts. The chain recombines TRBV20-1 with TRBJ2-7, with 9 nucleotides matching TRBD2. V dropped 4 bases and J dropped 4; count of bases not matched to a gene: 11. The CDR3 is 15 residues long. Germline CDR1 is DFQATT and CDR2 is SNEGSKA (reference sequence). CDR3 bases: TGCAGTGCTACCACCCCGGGTAGCGGGAGTTACGAGCAGTACTTC. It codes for CSATTPGSGSYEQYF.

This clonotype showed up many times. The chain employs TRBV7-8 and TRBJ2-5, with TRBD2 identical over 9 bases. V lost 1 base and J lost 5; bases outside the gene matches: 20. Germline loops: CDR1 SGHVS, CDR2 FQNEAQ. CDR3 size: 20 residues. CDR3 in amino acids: CASSLESSGSIRVSRETQYF. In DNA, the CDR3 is TGTGCCAGCAGCTTAGAGAGTAGCGGGAGTATTAGGGTCTCCCGTGAGACCCAGTACTTC.

CDR3 protein: CASRRRRRETSGRASSIQYF. Written as DNA, the CDR3 is TGTGCCAGCAGGAGACGCAGGCGGGAAACTAGCGGGAGGGCCTCGAGCATTCAGTACTTC. The chain recombines TRBV28 with TRBJ2-4, with 13 bases lining up with TRBD2. The CDR3 loop spans 20 amino acids. J was trimmed by 9 bases and V by 6 bases; bases with no gene match: 23. Per the germline V gene, CDR1 is MDHEN and CDR2 is SYDVKM.

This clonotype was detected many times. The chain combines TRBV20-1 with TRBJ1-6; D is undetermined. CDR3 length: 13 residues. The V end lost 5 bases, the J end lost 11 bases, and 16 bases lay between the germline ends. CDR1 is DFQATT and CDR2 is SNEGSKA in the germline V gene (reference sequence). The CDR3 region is CSAPSFSATPLHF. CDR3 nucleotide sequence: TGCAGTGCTCCGAGTTTCTCGGCGACACCCCTCCACTTT.

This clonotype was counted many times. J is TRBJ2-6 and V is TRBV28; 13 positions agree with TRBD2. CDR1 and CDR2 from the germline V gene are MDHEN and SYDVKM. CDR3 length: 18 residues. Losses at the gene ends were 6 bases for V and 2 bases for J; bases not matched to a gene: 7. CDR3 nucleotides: TGTGCCAGCAGACCCGGACTAGCGGGAGACACTGGGGCCAACGTCCTGACTTTC. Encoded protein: CASRPGLAGDTGANVLTF.

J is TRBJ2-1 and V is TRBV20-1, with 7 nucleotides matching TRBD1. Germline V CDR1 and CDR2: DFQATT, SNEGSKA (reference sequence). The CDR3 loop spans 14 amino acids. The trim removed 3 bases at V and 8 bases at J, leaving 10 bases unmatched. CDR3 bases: TGCAGTGCTAGTGGGGGACAGTCCGTAGATGAGCAGTTCTTC. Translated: CSASGGQSVDEQFF.

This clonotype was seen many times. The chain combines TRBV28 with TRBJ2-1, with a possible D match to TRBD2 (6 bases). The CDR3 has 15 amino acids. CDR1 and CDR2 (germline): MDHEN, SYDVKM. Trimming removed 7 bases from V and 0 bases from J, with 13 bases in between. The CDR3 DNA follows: TGTGCCAGCAATAACCGGGACTCCTCCTACAATGAGCAGTTCTTC. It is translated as CASNNRDSSYNEQFF.

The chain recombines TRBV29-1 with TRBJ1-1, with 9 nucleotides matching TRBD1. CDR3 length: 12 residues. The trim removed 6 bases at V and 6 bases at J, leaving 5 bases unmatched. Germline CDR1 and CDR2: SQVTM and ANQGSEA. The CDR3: CSVGTGHPEAFF. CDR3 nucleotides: TGCAGCGTGGGGACAGGGCACCCTGAAGCTTTCTTT. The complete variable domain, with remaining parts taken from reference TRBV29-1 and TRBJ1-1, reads SAVISQKPSRDICQRGTSLTIQCQVDSQVTMMFWYRQQPGQSLTLIATANQGSEATYESGFVIDKFPISRPNLTFSTLTVSNMSPEDSSIYLCSVGTGHPEAFFGQGTRLTVV.

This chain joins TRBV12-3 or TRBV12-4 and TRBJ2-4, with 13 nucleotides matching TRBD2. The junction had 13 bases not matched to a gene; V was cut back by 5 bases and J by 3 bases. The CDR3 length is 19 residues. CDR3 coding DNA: TGTGCCAGCAGTCCGAGCATACTAGCGGGAGGGCCCAACAAAAACATTCAGTACTTC. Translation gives CASSPSILAGGPNKNIQYF.